Given below is one T cell receptor (beta chain) in context. This clone was seen a handful of times. There is no known antigen for this receptor. Per-base qualities were not stored, and no clone one base away is much larger. The data are from a study of neoadjuvant anti-PD-1 for oral cavity cancer (dated by TCRdb to the early 2020s). Study-level background: Before curative-intent surgical resection, most patients were given three to four biweekly doses of nivolumab at 3 mg/kg. Under RECIST 1.1, patients with complete response, partial response or stable disease were classed as responders, and patients with progression were classed as non-responders. Patients who did not progress were given a fourth nivolumab dose at about day 43 and had definitive surgical resection on days 50-56. The parent correlative cohort had about a dozen patients and a response rate of about 35%. General findings and caveats noted by the study authors: Higher pretreatment blood TCRbeta clonality and lower post-treatment tumor TCRbeta clonality were correlated with higher pretreatment blood Treg/Th17 ratios. The TCR analyses had only three patients in each response group, and the authors called for validation in larger cohorts. After neoadjuvant nivolumab, T cell clonality (Gini index) in PBMCs was significantly higher in non-responders than in responders.

The junction shows trimming of 4 bases on V and 0 bases on J, and the gene matches do not reach 12 bases of it. CDR1 and CDR2 are drawn from the germline V gene: SGHRS, YFSETQ. The CDR3 numbers 17 residues from cysteine through phenylalanine. CDR3 DNA is the only sequence kept; it has 51 bases, read in frame from the first base. For deep sequencing, each PBMC sample was run in six replicates, with libraries mostly built from 400 to 550 ng of input genomic DNA. TCRbeta libraries were prepared with the immunoSEQ hsTCRbeta kit according to the manufacturer's instructions. Sequencing of the completed libraries took place using an Illumina NovaSeq 6000 S4 flow cell after they had been pooled to 3 nM. The original methods were these. The immunoSEQ Analyzer was used for raw data preprocessing and quality control. The analysis was restricted to productive rearrangements, with each unique CDR3 amino acid sequence defining a clonotype. Repertoire clonality was estimated as the Gini-Simpson index, computed with the R package tcR. Gini indices were compared with Student's t test, and associations with tumor size change were assessed by Pearson correlation. Drawn from immuneACCESS, this table holds only the in-frame rearrangements with V and J called that TCRdb kept. Clones are partly lost; checked studies trace under half to an unresolved V gene and leave the rest unexplained. V and J calls and clone size are copied from that table; D and trimming were computed from the DNA. This sample comprises under 15,000 clones, around 71% of them detected only once. Roughly 2.7% of the sample belongs to the ten largest clones.

The sample's time point label, in plain terms: after neoadjuvant nivolumab, at surgical resection. The patients had newly diagnosed stage II-IVA oral cavity squamous cell carcinoma and had not received any prior systemic or radiation treatment. The cohort was composed of patients with HPV-negative, locally advanced oral cavity squamous cell carcinoma. Peripheral blood mononuclear cells were analyzed directly and were not maintained or expanded in culture. Samples came from a longitudinal correlative study of a single-arm phase II trial of neoadjuvant nivolumab in oral cavity squamous cell carcinoma. Subject-matched pre- and post-treatment PBMCs and tumors from three responders and three non-responders underwent genomic DNA-based TCRbeta sequencing. Peripheral blood mononuclear cells were collected before nivolumab treatment and were collected again after treatment, at the time of surgery. The Maxwell RSC DNA from Cells kit was used to isolate genomic DNA from PBMCs.

The V and J segments used are TRBV5-1 and TRBJ2-5; 7 middle bases align to TRBD1. This TCR came from a person between 40 and 85 years old with oral cavity squamous cell carcinoma. The sample consisted of PBMCs, taken after nivolumab (anti-PD-1) treatment. This receptor carries the CDR3 CASSPAGTAYNQETQYF. The DNA sequence is given as TGCGCCAGCAGCCCTGCCGGGACAGCATACAACCAAGAGACCCAGTACTTC.